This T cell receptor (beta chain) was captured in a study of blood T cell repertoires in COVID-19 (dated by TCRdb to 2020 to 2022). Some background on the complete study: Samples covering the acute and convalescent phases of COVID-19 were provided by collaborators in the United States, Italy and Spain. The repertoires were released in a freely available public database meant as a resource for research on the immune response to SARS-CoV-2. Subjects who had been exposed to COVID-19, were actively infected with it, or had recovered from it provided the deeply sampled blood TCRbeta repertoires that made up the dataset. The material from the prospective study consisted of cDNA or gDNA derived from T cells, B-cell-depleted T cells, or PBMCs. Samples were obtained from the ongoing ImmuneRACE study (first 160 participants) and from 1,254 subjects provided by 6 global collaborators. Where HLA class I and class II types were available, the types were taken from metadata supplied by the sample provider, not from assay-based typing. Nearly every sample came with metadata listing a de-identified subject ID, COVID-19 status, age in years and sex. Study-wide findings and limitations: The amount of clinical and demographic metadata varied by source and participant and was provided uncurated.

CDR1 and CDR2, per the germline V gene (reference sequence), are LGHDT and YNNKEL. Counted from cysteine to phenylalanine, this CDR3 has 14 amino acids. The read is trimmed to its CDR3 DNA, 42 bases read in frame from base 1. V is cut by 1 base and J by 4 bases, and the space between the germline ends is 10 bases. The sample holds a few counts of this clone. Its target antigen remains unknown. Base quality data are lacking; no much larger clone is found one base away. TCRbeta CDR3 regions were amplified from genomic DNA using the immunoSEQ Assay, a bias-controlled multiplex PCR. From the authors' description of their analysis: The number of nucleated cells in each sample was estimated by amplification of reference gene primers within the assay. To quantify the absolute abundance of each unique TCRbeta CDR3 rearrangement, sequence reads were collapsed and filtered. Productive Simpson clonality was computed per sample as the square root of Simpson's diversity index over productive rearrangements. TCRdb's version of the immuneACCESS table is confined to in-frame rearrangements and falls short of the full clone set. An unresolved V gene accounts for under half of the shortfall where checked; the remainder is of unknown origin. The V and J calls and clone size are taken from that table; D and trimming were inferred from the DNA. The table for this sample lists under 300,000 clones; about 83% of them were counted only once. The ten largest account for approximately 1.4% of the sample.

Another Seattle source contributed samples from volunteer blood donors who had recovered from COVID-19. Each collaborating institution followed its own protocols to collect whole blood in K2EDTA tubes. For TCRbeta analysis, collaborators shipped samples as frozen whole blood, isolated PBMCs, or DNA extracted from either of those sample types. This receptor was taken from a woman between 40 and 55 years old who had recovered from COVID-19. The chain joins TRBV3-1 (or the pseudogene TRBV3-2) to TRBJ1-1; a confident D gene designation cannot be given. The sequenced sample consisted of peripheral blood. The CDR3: CASSQAGRSTEAFF. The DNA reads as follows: TGTGCCAGCAGCCAAGCGGGTCGGTCCACTGAAGCTTTCTTT.